This T cell receptor (beta chain) was captured by sequencing in a study of response to subunit inactivated influenza vaccine. Study-level findings and limits: Authors suggested that a seasonal influenza vaccination recruits few new T cells each time.

In TCRdb, the RT-PCR reads were re-called with MiXCR into one record per CDR3 protein. The table lists 550,000 to 600,000 distinct CDR3 sequences, about 12% of them singletons. This clonotype appeared once. The antigen remains unidentified. The CDR3 is made up of 14 amino acids. The V and J ends lost 3 bases and 6 bases respectively, with 12 bases between them. CDR1 and CDR2 from the germline V gene are MNHNS and SASEGT. This sequence joins TRBV6-1 and TRBJ2-1; tentatively, D is TRBD1 (5 bases). The receptor comes from a man aged 50-59 years who received an inactivated influenza vaccine. Here the sequenced sample was PBMCs from blood, taken on the day of vaccination. The chain's CDR3 is CASSDQGSINEQFF. The CDR3 DNA reads as TGTGCCAGCAGTGATCAGGGTAGTATCAATGAGCAGTTCTTC.